The T cell receptor (beta chain) described here comes from a study of technical replicates of blood from several donors. The data were produced by immunoSEQ multiplex PCR, yet TCRdb's version contains in-frame clones alone and is incomplete. This table has around 76,000 clones, around 97% appearing once. The CDR3 loop spans 13 amino acids. The germline V and J ends were trimmed by 4 bases and 6 bases, with 13 bases remaining between them. Per germline, CDR1 SGHDN and CDR2 FVKESK. Sequenced sample: T cells isolated from PBMCs. The clonotype comes from a human donor in good health. The rearrangement uses TRBV14 and TRBJ2-7; no clear D. The CDR3 region has the DNA TGTGCCAGCAGCCCGAAACGTAACAGCGAGCAGTACTTC. It encodes CASSPKRNSEQYF.